A selection of T cell receptor beta chains follows, all from one sample in a study of blood T cells in healthy people across ages. TCRdb called the 5' RACE reads again in MiXCR, with one record for every CDR3 protein. The table shows under 1 million distinct CDR3 sequences, with roughly 44% occurring only once. The sample consisted of blood. These receptors came from a man in his 60s in good health. The CDR3 runs from the conserved cysteine through the conserved F or W. The order of the fields is D gene, V gene, clone size, J gene, CDR3 DNA, CDR3 protein. The D gene is left open where the match is weak. Clone size is given for some rows only: seen once, a few or many times, or a class if the clone is expanded.

D gene: NA; V gene: TRBV6-1; clone size: few; J gene: TRBJ1-4; CDR3 DNA: TGTGCCAGCAGTGGCGGGACTATCAATTCTAATGAAAAACTGTTTTTT; CDR3 protein: CASSGGTINSNEKLFF
D gene: NA; V gene: TRBV21-1; clone size: NA; J gene: TRBJ2-4; CDR3 DNA: TGTGCCAGCAGCAAAGTTAGGGAGAGGGAAAGAGGGGACAAAAACATTCAGTACTTC; CDR3 protein: CASSKVRERERGDKNIQYF
D gene: TRBD2; V gene: TRBV30; clone size: NA; J gene: TRBJ2-1; CDR3 DNA: TGTGCCTGGAGTCCTACTAGCGGGCCTTACAATGAGCAGTTCTTC; CDR3 protein: CAWSPTSGPYNEQFF
D gene: TRBD2; V gene: TRBV9; clone size: NA; J gene: TRBJ2-7; CDR3 DNA: TGTGCCAGCAGCGTCCTAGCGGGGGGCCACGAGCAGTACTTC; CDR3 protein: CASSVLAGGHEQYF
D gene: TRBD1; V gene: TRBV5-1; clone size: many; J gene: TRBJ1-1; CDR3 DNA: TGCGCCAGCAGCGAACAATGGGACAGGGGGCCGAGTACTGAAGCTTTCTTT; CDR3 protein: CASSEQWDRGPSTEAFF
D gene: TRBD1; V gene: TRBV29-1; clone size: NA; J gene: TRBJ1-5; CDR3 DNA: TGCAGCGTTGGACAGGGGACTGGCAATCAGCCCCAGCATTTT; CDR3 protein: CSVGQGTGNQPQHF
D gene: TRBD2; V gene: TRBV28; clone size: few; J gene: TRBJ2-3; CDR3 DNA: TGTGCCAGCAGTTCCCCCCGGGGGGGCACAGATACGCAGTATTTT; CDR3 protein: CASSSPRGGTDTQYF
D gene: NA; V gene: TRBV7-2; clone size: many; J gene: TRBJ2-3; CDR3 DNA: TGTGCCAGCAGCCTAATTGTCAGCACAGATACGCAGTATTTT; CDR3 protein: CASSLIVSTDTQYF
D gene: NA; V gene: TRBV6-5; clone size: NA; J gene: TRBJ2-1; CDR3 DNA: TGTGCCAGCAGTTACTCCATCGGGGAGAGGTACAATGAGCAGTTCTTC; CDR3 protein: CASSYSIGERYNEQFF
D gene: NA; V gene: TRBV12-3/TRBV12-4; clone size: NA; J gene: TRBJ1-1; CDR3 DNA: TGTGCCAGCAGTTTAGGTGGGCCCGCGAACACTGAAGCTTTCTTT; CDR3 protein: CASSLGGPANTEAFF